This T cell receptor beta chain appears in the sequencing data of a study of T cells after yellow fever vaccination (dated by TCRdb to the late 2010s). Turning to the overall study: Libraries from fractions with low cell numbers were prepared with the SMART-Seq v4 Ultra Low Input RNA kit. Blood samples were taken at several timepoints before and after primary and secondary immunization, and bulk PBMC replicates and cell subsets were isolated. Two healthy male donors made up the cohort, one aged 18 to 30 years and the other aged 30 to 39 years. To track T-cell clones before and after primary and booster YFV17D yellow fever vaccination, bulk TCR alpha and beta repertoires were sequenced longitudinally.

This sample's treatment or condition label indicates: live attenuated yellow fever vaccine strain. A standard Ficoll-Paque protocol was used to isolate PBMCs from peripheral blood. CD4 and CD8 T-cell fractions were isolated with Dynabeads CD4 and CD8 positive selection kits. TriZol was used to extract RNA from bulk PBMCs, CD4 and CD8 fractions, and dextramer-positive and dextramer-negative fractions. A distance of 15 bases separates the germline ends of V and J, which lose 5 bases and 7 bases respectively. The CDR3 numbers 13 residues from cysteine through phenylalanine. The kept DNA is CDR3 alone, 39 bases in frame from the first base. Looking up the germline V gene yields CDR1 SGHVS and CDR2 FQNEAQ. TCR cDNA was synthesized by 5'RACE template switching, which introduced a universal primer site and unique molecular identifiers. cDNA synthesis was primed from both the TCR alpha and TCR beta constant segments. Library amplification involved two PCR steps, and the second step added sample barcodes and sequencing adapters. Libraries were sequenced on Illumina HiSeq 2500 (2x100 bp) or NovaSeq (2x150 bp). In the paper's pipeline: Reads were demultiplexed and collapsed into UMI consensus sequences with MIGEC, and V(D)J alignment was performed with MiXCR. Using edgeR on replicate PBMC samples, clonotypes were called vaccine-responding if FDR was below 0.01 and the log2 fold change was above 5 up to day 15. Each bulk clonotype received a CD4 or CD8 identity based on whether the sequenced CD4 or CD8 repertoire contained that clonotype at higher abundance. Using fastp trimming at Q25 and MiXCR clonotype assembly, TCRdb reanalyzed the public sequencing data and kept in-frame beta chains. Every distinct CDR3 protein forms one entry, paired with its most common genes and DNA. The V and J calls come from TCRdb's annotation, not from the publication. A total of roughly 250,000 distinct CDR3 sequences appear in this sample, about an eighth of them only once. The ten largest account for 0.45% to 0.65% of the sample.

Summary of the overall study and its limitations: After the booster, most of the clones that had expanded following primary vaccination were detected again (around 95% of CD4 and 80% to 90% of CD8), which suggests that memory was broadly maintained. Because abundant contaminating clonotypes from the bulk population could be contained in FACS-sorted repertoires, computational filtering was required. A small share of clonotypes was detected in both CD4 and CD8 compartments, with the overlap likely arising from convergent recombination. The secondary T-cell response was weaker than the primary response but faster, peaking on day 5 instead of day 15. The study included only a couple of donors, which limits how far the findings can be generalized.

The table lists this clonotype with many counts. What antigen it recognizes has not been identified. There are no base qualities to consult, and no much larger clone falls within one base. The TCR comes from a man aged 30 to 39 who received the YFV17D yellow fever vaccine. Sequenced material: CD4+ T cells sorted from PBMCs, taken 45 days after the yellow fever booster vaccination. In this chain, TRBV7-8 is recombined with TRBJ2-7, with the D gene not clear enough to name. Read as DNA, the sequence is TGTGCCAGCAGCAGAGATACCCTTCGGGAGCAGTACTTC. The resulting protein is CASSRDTLREQYF. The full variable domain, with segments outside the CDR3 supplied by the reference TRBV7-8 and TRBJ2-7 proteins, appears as GAGVSQSPRYKVAKRGQDVALRCDPISGHVSLFWYQQALGQGPEFLTYFQNEAQLDKSGLPSDRFFAERPEGSVSTLKIQRTQQEDSAVYLCASSRDTLREQYFGPGTRLTVT.